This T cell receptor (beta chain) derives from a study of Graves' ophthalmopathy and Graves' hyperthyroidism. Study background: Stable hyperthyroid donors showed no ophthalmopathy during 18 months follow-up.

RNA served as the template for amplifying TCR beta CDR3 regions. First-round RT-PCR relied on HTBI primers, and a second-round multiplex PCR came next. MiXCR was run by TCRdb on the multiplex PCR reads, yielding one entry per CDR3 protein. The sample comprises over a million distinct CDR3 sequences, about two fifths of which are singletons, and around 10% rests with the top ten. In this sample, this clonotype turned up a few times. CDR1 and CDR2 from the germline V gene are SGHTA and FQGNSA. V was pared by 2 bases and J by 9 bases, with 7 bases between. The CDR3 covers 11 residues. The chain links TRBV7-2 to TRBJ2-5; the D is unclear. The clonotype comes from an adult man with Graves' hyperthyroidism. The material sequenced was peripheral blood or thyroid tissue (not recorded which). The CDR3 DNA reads TGTGCCAGCAGCTTAAGGGCAGCCCAGTACTTC. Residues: CASSLRAAQYF.